These 27 T cell receptor beta chains share one sample of origin, sequenced in a study of shared T cell receptors in the human thymus. Profiling relied on immunoSEQ multiplex PCR, and the TCRdb table lists in-frame clones only, not all of them. This table holds about 380,000 clones, around 93% found once. The sample was thymocytes. The receptors were sampled from a human donor.

The gene calls are TRBV9 and TRBJ1-3; D is unresolved. Trimming pared 3 bases from V and 2 bases from J, leaving 6 bases between. Germline V gives CDR1 SGDLS, CDR2 YYNGEE. This CDR3 is 13 amino acids long. The CDR3 sequence: CASSGAPGNTIYF. CDR3 in DNA: TGTGCCAGCAGCGGAGCGCCTGGAAACACCATATATTTT. Filled out from reference TRBV9 and TRBJ1-3, the complete variable domain reads DSGVTQTPKHLITATGQRVTLRCSPRSGDLSVYWYQQSLDQGLQFLIQYYNGEERAKGNILERFSAQQFPDLHSELNLSSLELGDSALYFCASSGAPGNTIYFGEGSWLTVV.

The genes are TRBV18 and TRBJ1-1; D is possibly TRBD1 (6 bases). V lost 2 bases and J 3 bases, leaving 22 bases between the germline ends. The V gene's germline CDR1 is KGHSH and CDR2 LQKENI. There are 18 residues in the CDR3. CDR3 sequence: CASSPSQQGSARHTEAFF. DNA of the CDR3: TGTGCCAGCTCACCAAGTCAACAGGGCAGCGCGCGACACACTGAAGCTTTCTTT.

DNA of the CDR3: TGTGCCAGCAGCTTACAGGGGGGGGATCAGCCCCAGCATTTT. It codes for CASSLQGGDQPQHF. This chain uses TRBV7-9 with TRBJ1-5; 7 positions match TRBD1. CDR3 size: 14 residues. The junction had 3 bases not matched to a gene; V was cut back by 2 bases and J by 5 bases. CDR1 is SEHNR and CDR2 is FQNEAQ in the germline V gene (reference sequence).

The chain carries TRBV19 and TRBJ2-2; D might be TRBD1 (6 bases). The CDR3 has 15 amino acids. The V gene lost 6 bases and the J gene lost 0 bases, with 11 bases spanning the gap. The germline CDR1 and CDR2 sequences are LNHDA and SQIVND (reference sequence). The CDR3 protein is CASRGGQSNTGELFF. The CDR3 DNA follows: TGTGCCAGTAGGGGTGGACAGTCGAACACCGGGGAGCTGTTTTTT.

This clone was recorded once. This sequence joins TRBV19 and TRBJ2-1; a possible D gene is TRBD2 (7 bases). Germline loops: CDR1 LNHDA, CDR2 SQIVND (reference sequence). V lost 1 base and J lost 7, with 20 bases in between. The CDR3 consists of 17 residues. CDR3 loop: CASSIGPPGRGGNEQFF. The DNA of the CDR3 is TGTGCCAGTAGTATAGGACCCCCGGGCAGGGGAGGGAATGAGCAGTTCTTC.

The chain has TRBV19 and TRBJ1-2; possible D gene TRBD1, 5 bases. V was cut by 3 bases and J by 5 bases, with 19 bases left in between. The CDR3 contains 16 residues. Germline V gene sequence: CDR1 LNHDA, CDR2 SQIVND (reference sequence). The CDR3 here is CASSMGSGGPSYGYTF. CDR3 coding DNA: TGTGCCAGTAGTATGGGAAGCGGGGGTCCTTCTTATGGCTACACCTTC. The full variable domain, its missing parts supplied by reference TRBV19 and TRBJ1-2, is DGGITQSPKYLFRKEGQNVTLSCEQNLNHDAMYWYRQDPGQGLRLIYYSQIVNDFQKGDIAEGYSVSREKKESFPLTVTSAQKNPTAFYLCASSMGSGGPSYGYTFGSGTRLTVV.

The chain joins TRBV27 to TRBJ1-5, with D hard to call. The CDR3 spans 12 residues. Between the trimmed V and J ends, which lost 8 bases and 0 bases, there was a span of 5 bases. Germline assignment: CDR1 MNHEY and CDR2 SMNVEV (reference sequence). CDR3 sequence: CASPLSNQPQHF. CDR3 DNA: TGTGCCAGCCCCCTTAGCAATCAGCCCCAGCATTTT.

CDR3 coding DNA: TGTGCCAGTAGTATAGAGTATAATATGAGGAATCAGCCCCAGCATTTT. This encodes CASSIEYNMRNQPQHF. This rearrangement joins TRBV19 to TRBJ1-5; unclear D gene. Germline V gives CDR1 LNHDA, CDR2 SQIVND (reference sequence). V lost 0 bases to trimming and J lost 4 bases, with 13 bases between them. The CDR3 is made up of 16 amino acids.

The chain carries TRBV28 and TRBJ2-7; 7 nucleotides agree with TRBD2. V lost 1 base to trimming and J lost 5 bases; unmatched junction nucleotides: 8. CDR3 length equals 15 residues. Germline values: CDR1 MDHEN, CDR2 SYDVKM. The CDR3 region is CASSLYPMGGNEQYF. The CDR3 DNA reads as TGTGCCAGCAGTTTATATCCTATGGGGGGGAACGAGCAGTACTTC.

The CDR3 loop is CASSLEGSKTPNTEAFF. The CDR3 nucleotides read TGTGCCAGCAGCTTGGAGGGCAGCAAGACACCGAACACTGAAGCTTTCTTT. The chain recombines TRBV5-5 with TRBJ1-1; D not certain. This CDR3 is 17 amino acids long. The V gene lost 0 bases and the J gene lost 1 base, with 16 bases spanning the gap. Germline CDR1 and CDR2: SGHKS and YYEKEE (reference sequence).

The rearrangement links TRBV19 to TRBJ1-5, with 10 bases matching TRBD1. The V and J ends lost 6 bases and 1 base, in that order; junction bases with no gene match: 0. Germline V gene sequence: CDR1 LNHDA, CDR2 SQIVND (reference sequence). This CDR3 spans 14 amino acids. In DNA form, the CDR3 reads TGTGCCAGTAGGACAGGGGGCAGCAATCAGCCCCAGCATTTT. It specifies CASRTGGSNQPQHF.

The count of this clone is one. CDR3 coding DNA: TGTGCCTGGAGGAGGCCCGGTAGCACAGATACGCAGTATTTT. It translates to CAWRRPGSTDTQYF. The chain links TRBV30 to TRBJ2-3; D gene ambiguous. V was shortened by 3 bases and J by 0 bases, with 10 bases between the two germline ends. The CDR3 length is 14 residues. Germline-derived CDR1 and CDR2 are GTSNPN and SVGIG (reference sequence).

The V and J genes are TRBV19 and TRBJ1-1, with TRBD1 as a possible D gene (5 bases). Trimming shortened V by 2 bases and J by 2 bases, and 9 bases separated the two germline ends. The CDR3 is 14 residues long. Germline loops: CDR1 LNHDA, CDR2 SQIVND (reference sequence). The CDR3 protein is CASSIRTFNTEAFF. As DNA, the CDR3 is TGTGCCAGTAGTATACGGACATTTAACACTGAAGCTTTCTTT.

The rearrangement joins TRBV14 to TRBJ2-1; the match to TRBD2 covers 14 bases. The CDR3 length is 17 residues. The V gene end was trimmed by 3 bases and the J gene end by 5 bases; junction bases not matched to a gene: 6. CDR1 is SGHDN and CDR2 is FVKESK in the germline V gene. The CDR3 region has the DNA TGTGCCAGCAGCCAGCGACTAGCGGGAGGGCCAGACAATGAGCAGTTCTTC. As protein: CASSQRLAGGPDNEQFF.

The gene calls are TRBV27 and TRBJ2-7; possible D gene TRBD1, 5 bases. The CDR3 is made up of 15 amino acids. Germline-derived CDR1 and CDR2 are MNHEY and SMNVEV (reference sequence). V lost 4 bases and J lost 4, with 17 bases in between. The CDR3 sequence: CASSSYNSGKYEQYF. CDR3 DNA sequence: TGTGCCAGCAGTTCGTACAACTCAGGGAAGTACGAGCAGTACTTC.

The J gene is TRBJ2-5, the V gene TRBV14; no clear D. The germline V gene encodes CDR1 SGHDN and CDR2 FVKESK. Trimming stripped 0 bases from V and 1 base from J, with 9 bases between. This CDR3 comprises 15 residues. CDR3 nucleotide sequence: TGTGCCAGCAGCCAAGACAACTGGATCCAAGAGACCCAGTACTTC. Encoded protein: CASSQDNWIQETQYF. The full variable domain, completed using reference TRBV14 and TRBJ2-5, is EAGVTQFPSHSVIEKGQTVTLRCDPISGHDNLYWYRRVMGKEIKFLLHFVKESKQDESGMPNNRFLAERTGGTYSTLKVQPAELEDSGVYFCASSQDNWIQETQYFGPGTRLLVL.

V is TRBV6-1 and J is TRBJ2-3; 12 bases agree with TRBD2. The CDR3 has 15 residues. The germline V gene has CDR1 MNHNS and CDR2 SASEGT. The V gene end was trimmed by 7 bases and the J gene end by 3 bases; junction bases not matched to a gene: 5. The CDR3 DNA is TGTGCCAGCACACGAGGACTAGCGGGGACAGATACGCAGTATTTT. The encoded protein is CASTRGLAGTDTQYF.

The chain couples TRBV15 to TRBJ2-7; TRBD1 matches at 8 bases. Germline V lookup: CDR1 LNHNV, CDR2 YYDKDF (reference sequence). V lost 3 bases, J lost 1 base, and 8 bases stayed unmatched. CDR3 length: 16 amino acids. CDR3 amino acids: CATSSVRQGSSYEQYF. CDR3 sequence (DNA): TGTGCCACCAGCAGCGTCAGACAGGGGTCTTCCTACGAGCAGTACTTC.

This clone was found a few times. The rearrangement uses TRBV7-2 and TRBJ2-3; TRBD2 is a possible D gene (6 bases). Germline assignment: CDR1 SGHTA and CDR2 FQGNSA. The CDR3 sequence is 16 residues long. V gave up 5 bases and J gave up 2 bases, with 17 bases separating them. The CDR3 DNA follows: TGTGCCAGCAGCCCCCCGGGACTCACCCCCACAGATACGCAGTATTTT. This translates into CASSPPGLTPTDTQYF.

The chain employs TRBV11-2 and TRBJ2-5; 7 bases align to TRBD1. The last part of the DNA fits TRBJ2-7 better; the J call may be wrong. The CDR3 sequence is 16 residues long. The germline CDR1 and CDR2 sequences are SGHAT and FQNNGV. CDR3 in amino acids: CASSPLDRAGLNEQYF. CDR3 nucleotides: TGTGCCAGCAGTCCCCTCGACAGGGCGGGTTTAAACGAGCAGTACTTC.

This clone is a singleton in its sample. The V call is TRBV7-2, the J call TRBJ1-1; D uncertain. V lost 5 bases to trimming and J lost 1 base, with 14 bases between them. CDR3 size: 15 residues. CDR1 is SGHTA and CDR2 is FQGNSA in the germline V gene. This chain's CDR3 is CASSQPVGQNTEAFF. CDR3 coding DNA: TGTGCCAGCAGCCAACCCGTAGGGCAGAACACTGAAGCTTTCTTT.

The rearrangement links TRBV11-2 to TRBJ1-4, with TRBD1 identical over 8 bases. The CDR3 loop spans 14 amino acids. Germline trimming cut 5 bases from V and 7 bases from J; bases unmatched to any gene: 6. In germline, CDR1 is SGHAT, CDR2 FQNNGV. The CDR3 loop is CASSPDRAGEKLFF. DNA of the CDR3: TGTGCCAGCAGCCCGGACAGGGCAGGTGAAAAACTGTTTTTT.

The genes are TRBV5-8 and TRBJ1-2; D not resolved. The CDR3 extends over 15 amino acids. The V end was cut by 4 bases, the J end by 4 bases, with 17 bases between. Germline assignment: CDR1 SGHTS and CDR2 YDEGEE. Written as DNA, the CDR3 is TGTGCCAGCAGCCGATTCTTACCCGAAACCTATGGCTACACCTTC. Residues: CASSRFLPETYGYTF.

The chain joins TRBV6-5 to TRBJ2-7; TRBD2 aligns across 8 bases. Germline V gene lookup returns CDR1 MNHEY and CDR2 SVGAGI. This CDR3 contains 14 residues. The J segment lost 6 bases and the V segment lost 0 bases, leaving 4 bases of the junction unmatched. The CDR3 DNA sequence: TGTGCCAGCAGTTACTCAGGACTAGCCAGCGAGCAGTACTTC. This sequence encodes CASSYSGLASEQYF.

The rearrangement joins TRBV7-6 to TRBJ1-1, with D possibly TRBD1 on 6 matching bases. Germline CDR1 SGHVS, CDR2 FNYEAQ. CDR3 length equals 16 residues. With 1 base removed from V and 4 bases from J, the gap between germline ends came to 16 bases. CDR3 region: CASSLVPGDAATEAFF. The CDR3 nucleotides read TGTGCCAGCAGCTTAGTTCCAGGGGACGCAGCCACTGAAGCTTTCTTT.

CDR3 DNA: TGTGCCTGGGGGGGGACTAGCGGGAGTTCTGGGGCCAACGTCCTGACTTTC. It specifies CAWGGTSGSSGANVLTF. This chain connects TRBV30 to TRBJ2-6; 14 nucleotides agree with TRBD2. This CDR3 comprises 17 residues. Losses at the gene ends were 5 bases for V and 1 base for J; bases not matched to a gene: 4. Germline values: CDR1 GTSNPN, CDR2 SVGIG (reference sequence).

This chain connects TRBV6-5 to TRBJ2-7; D unclear. The CDR3 totals 15 residues. V dropped 0 bases and J dropped 3 bases, with 12 bases sitting between them. The V gene's germline CDR1 is MNHEY and CDR2 SVGAGI. CDR3 in amino acids: CASSYSTGRLYEQYF. DNA for the CDR3: TGTGCCAGCAGTTACTCAACGGGCAGACTCTACGAGCAGTACTTC.